One and the same sample provided the 14 T cell receptor beta chains below, sequenced in a study of cytomegalovirus exposure and HLA in healthy donors. The primer mix had 60 Vbeta and 13 Jbeta primers. Repertoires were generated with immunoSEQ multiplex PCR, while TCRdb's copy carries only in-frame clones and drops some. In the table there are more than 90,000 clones, just under 70% of which are singletons. The material sequenced was PBMCs. These receptors came from a man aged 45-65 years in good health and CMV-seronegative.

This chain connects TRBV7-9 to TRBJ1-3, with TRBD1 identical over 9 bases. In germline, CDR1 is SEHNR, CDR2 FQNEAQ (reference sequence). The CDR3 runs 16 residues. V dropped 5 bases and J dropped 3; count of bases not matched to a gene: 8. CDR3 region: CASSPSRTGDGNTIYF. The CDR3 nucleotides read TGTGCCAGCAGCCCTTCCCGGACAGGGGATGGAAACACCATATATTTT.

The chain combines TRBV5-6 with TRBJ2-7; TRBD2 might be the D (5 bases). Germline assignment: CDR1 SGHDT and CDR2 YYEEEE. The CDR3 spans 15 residues. V was trimmed by 3 bases and J by 6 bases, leaving 19 bases between them. In DNA, the CDR3 is TGTGCCAGCAGCTGGTCGTTGGGAGTCGGGTCCGAGCAGTACTTC. Amino acids: CASSWSLGVGSEQYF.

This rearrangement joins TRBV18 to TRBJ2-5; D is perhaps TRBD2 (6 bases). CDR1 is KGHSH, CDR2 LQKENI, per germline. This CDR3 is built from 13 residues. Trimming cost V 3 bases and J 4 bases, with 9 bases left between them. The CDR3 sequence: CASSPRDLETQYF. CDR3 nucleotide sequence: TGTGCCAGCTCACCCCGGGACTTAGAGACCCAGTACTTC.

The V gene is TRBV6-1, the J gene TRBJ2-5; no reliable D call. Germline V gives CDR1 MNHNS, CDR2 SASEGT. CDR3 length equals 13 residues. V lost 4 bases to trimming and J lost 3 bases, with 9 bases between them. The CDR3: CASSGHPKETQYF. The CDR3 nucleotides are TGTGCCAGCAGTGGACACCCTAAAGAGACCCAGTACTTC.

This chain joins TRBV6-5 and TRBJ1-1; 8 bases are shared with TRBD1. The V gene end was trimmed by 2 bases and the J gene end by 10 bases; junction bases not matched to a gene: 0. This CDR3 has 11 amino acids. The V gene's germline CDR1 is MNHEY and CDR2 SVGAGI. For the CDR3, the DNA is TGTGCCAGCAGTTACGGGACAGGAGCTTTCTTT. Its translation is CASSYGTGAFF.

This clone was found a few times. The chain is built from TRBV2 and TRBJ1-6; weak D call: TRBD1 (6 bases). Germline V lookup: CDR1 SNHLY, CDR2 FYNNEI. Trimming took off 2 bases at V and 5 bases at J, with 13 bases between the two ends. This CDR3 spans 16 amino acids. The CDR3 coding sequence is TGTGCCAGCAGTGAATTATGGACAGAAGATAATTCACCCCTCCACTTT. Translation gives CASSELWTEDNSPLHF.

This clone was recorded a few times. The junction and the germline gene differ at one end; a read error may be behind it. The chain recombines TRBV7-7 with TRBJ2-2, with a possible D match to TRBD2 (5 bases). The CDR3 length is 18 residues. CDR1 and CDR2 from the germline V gene are SSHAT and FNYEAQ (reference sequence). CDR3 protein: CASSLVPVASLGTGELFF. CDR3 DNA: TGTGCTAGCAGCTTAGTCCCGGTGGCTAGCCTGGGGACCGGGGAGCTGTTTTTT.

The V and J genes are TRBV30 and TRBJ2-3, with D perhaps matching TRBD2 (5 bases). CDR1 and CDR2 (germline): GTSNPN, SVGIG (reference sequence). Trimming took off 3 bases at V and 3 bases at J, with 13 bases between the two ends. The CDR3 spans 14 residues. CDR3 amino acids: CAWRGGLETDTQYF. The CDR3 DNA is TGTGCCTGGAGGGGCGGGTTGGAGACAGATACGCAGTATTTT.

This clone was found a few times. The rearrangement joins TRBV2 to TRBJ1-1, with D hard to call. V was cut by 1 base and J by 4 bases, with 7 bases left in between. Germline V gene sequence: CDR1 SNHLY, CDR2 FYNNEI. This CDR3 contains 13 residues. This chain's CDR3 is CASSEDSATEAFF. Written as DNA, the CDR3 is TGTGCCAGCAGTGAAGACAGTGCCACTGAAGCTTTCTTT. The full variable domain, its missing parts supplied by reference TRBV2 and TRBJ1-1, is EPEVTQTPSHQVTQMGQEVILRCVPISNHLYFYWYRQILGQKVEFLVSFYNNEISEKSEIFDDQFSVERPDGSNFTLKIRSTKLEDSAMYFCASSEDSATEAFFGQGTRLTVV.

The J gene is TRBJ1-1, the V gene TRBV29-1; D not certain. CDR3 length: 13 amino acids. Germline V gene lookup returns CDR1 SQVTM and CDR2 ANQGSEA. V shed 4 bases and J shed 0 bases, with 9 bases lying between them. CDR3 nucleotide sequence: TGCAGCGTTGTGTCGGGGATGAACACTGAAGCTTTCTTT. Its translation: CSVVSGMNTEAFF.

This clone was counted a few times. The rearrangement uses TRBV27 and TRBJ2-7, with TRBD1 matching 7 bases. CDR1 is MNHEY, CDR2 SMNVEV, per germline (reference sequence). The CDR3 extends over 15 amino acids. The V segment lost 5 bases and the J segment 3 bases; nucleotides outside the gene matches: 10. The CDR3 sequence is CASSPRDRVGYEQYV. As DNA, the CDR3 is TGTGCCAGCAGTCCTCGTGACAGGGTTGGCTACGAGCAGTACGTC.

The chain has TRBV4-2 and TRBJ2-7; TRBD1 matches at 7 bases. The germline V gene encodes CDR1 LGHNA and CDR2 YNFKEQ. The V segment lost 1 base and the J segment 5 bases; nucleotides outside the gene matches: 5. This CDR3 is built from 14 residues. CDR3 region: CASSQGTGADEQYV. CDR3 nucleotide sequence: TGTGCCAGCAGCCAAGGGACAGGCGCCGACGAGCAGTACGTC.

The rearrangement joins TRBV15 to TRBJ1-2, with 7 positions matching TRBD1. CDR3 length: 15 residues. CDR1 and CDR2 (germline): LNHNV, YYDKDF (reference sequence). With 1 base clipped from V and 4 bases from J, the junction kept 6 bases outside the gene matches. The CDR3 coding sequence is TGTGCCACCAGCAGAGGGGACAGATTCAGCTATGGCTACACCTTC. This sequence encodes CATSRGDRFSYGYTF. The entire variable domain, with the rest obtained from reference TRBV15 and TRBJ1-2, is as follows: DAMVIQNPRYQVTQFGKPVTLSCSQTLNHNVMYWYQQKSSQAPKLLFHYYDKDFNNEADTPDNFQSRRPNTSFCFLDIRSPGLGDTAMYLCATSRGDRFSYGYTFGSGTRLTVV.

This clone occurred a few times. The chain is built from TRBV5-1 and TRBJ2-5, with 8 positions matching TRBD2. The germline gives CDR1 SGHRS, CDR2 YFSETQ. The CDR3 consists of 15 residues. The CDR3 DNA follows: TGCGGGACCAGGGAAGGACCGGGGGGGCAAGAGACCCAGTACTTC. Translated, it gives CGTREGPGGQETQYF. The whole variable domain, remainder taken from reference TRBV5-1 and TRBJ2-5, is KAGVTQTPRYLIKTRGQQVTLSCSPISGHRSVSWYQQTPGQGLQFLFEYFSETQRNKGNFPGRFSGRQFSNSRSEMNVSTLELGDSALYLCGTREGPGGQETQYFGPGTRLLVL.